The following is a T cell receptor (beta chain) sequence with its context. Germline is not matched at one junction end, which may reflect a read error. The CDR3 is 12 residues long. CDR1 and CDR2 (germline): MDHEN, SYDVKM. The data are from a study of neoadjuvant anti-PD-1 for oral cavity cancer. TCRdb's table, derived via immunoSEQ multiplex PCR, lists solely in-frame clones and lacks some. Of about 42,000 clones listed, about three quarters are singletons. Time point: after neoadjuvant nivolumab, at surgical resection. Blood cells were analyzed directly, without culture or expansion. Sequenced material: PBMCs, taken after nivolumab (anti-PD-1) treatment. The sequence was collected from a person between 35 and 79 years old with oral cavity squamous cell carcinoma. V gene TRBV28 combines with J gene TRBJ1-2, with a weak D call TRBD1 (5 bases). CDR3 DNA sequence: TGCCTCGGGGGGAGCCCTTTCTATGGCTACACCTTC. It codes for CLGGSPFYGYTF.